Sequencing of this T cell receptor (beta chain) was carried out in a study of blood T cell repertoires in COVID-19. About the study: Acute and convalescent COVID-19 specimens originated in the United States, Italy and Spain. From T cells, B-cell-depleted T cells, or PBMCs came the material, which was cDNA or gDNA.

Original methodology: How many nucleated cells were present was estimated from reference gene primer amplification. TCRdb keeps only in-frame clones here, not all; method: immunoSEQ multiplex PCR. V and J calls and clone size are copied from that table; D and trimming were computed from the DNA. The sample records about 160,000 clones, roughly 83% being singletons. The CDR3 contains 15 residues. The V and J ends lost 4 bases and 8 bases, in that order; junction bases with no gene match: 8. Germline CDR1 and CDR2: SGHRS and YFSETQ. The chain recombines TRBV5-1 with TRBJ2-4, with 11 bases aligning to TRBD1. This sequence originates from a woman aged 80 or over with active or convalescent COVID-19. The sequenced sample was peripheral blood. CDR3 loop: CASSRTGGGVDIQYF. The CDR3 region has the DNA TGCGCCAGCAGCCGGACAGGGGGCGGGGTGGACATTCAGTACTTC. Full variable domain (rest looked up from reference TRBV5-1 and TRBJ2-4): KAGVTQTPRYLIKTRGQQVTLSCSPISGHRSVSWYQQTPGQGLQFLFEYFSETQRNKGNFPGRFSGRQFSNSRSEMNVSTLELGDSALYLCASSRTGGGVDIQYFGAGTRLSVL.